This T cell receptor beta chain appears in the sequencing data of a study of breast tumors, draining lymph nodes, adjacent tissues. This clonotype has more than one count but fewer than ten. Its matching antigen is unknown. Study findings and constraints: Tumor T cell lymph node origin was a supported hypothesis, not proven. Luminal-like breast cancer showed significantly greater tumor-nontumor repertoire similarity than basal-like breast cancer did. Data fit most tumor T cells coming from lymph node, expanding in tumor. Compared with lymph nodes, tumors were less diverse; compared with nontumor tissue, more.

TCRdb ran MiXCR on the multiplex PCR reads and lists one entry per CDR3 protein. The data contain over 20,000 distinct CDR3 sequences, 20% to 25% of them singletons. Sequencing was done on a sample of breast tumor tissue. The sequence derives from a female donor with breast cancer. Some clones in this sample may be carry-over from other donors' samples.

For the CDR3, the DNA is TGTGCCAGTAGTATCGGAGCCGCCGAGACCCAGTACTTC. Translated: CASSIGAAETQYF. This chain joins TRBV19 and TRBJ2-5; D is unclear. This CDR3 is 13 amino acids long. CDR1 and CDR2 (germline): LNHDA, SQIVND (reference sequence). The V and J ends lost 3 bases and 5 bases respectively, with 10 bases between them.